The 26 T cell receptor beta chains reported below all come from one sample, sequenced in a study of cytomegalovirus exposure and HLA in healthy donors. PCR was performed using 60 Vbeta and 13 Jbeta primers. Produced via immunoSEQ multiplex PCR; TCRdb's table is partial and in-frame only. The sample carries under 200,000 clones, about four fifths recorded once. The specimen was PBMCs. The origin of the receptors is a man aged 25-45 years in good health and CMV-seronegative.

The chain joins TRBV28 to TRBJ1-5; 9 bases map to TRBD1. This CDR3 region has 15 residues. V was clipped by 8 bases and J by 5 bases; unmatched bases: 10. Per germline, CDR1 MDHEN and CDR2 SYDVKM. As DNA, the CDR3 is TGTGCCAGCCTGTTGGGGGACAGGGACGATCAGCCCCAGCATTTT. Amino acids: CASLLGDRDDQPQHF. Based on the CDR3 plus reference TRBV28 and TRBJ1-5, the full variable domain is DVKVTQSSRYLVKRTGEKVFLECVQDMDHENMFWYRQDPGLGLRLIYFSYDVKMKEKGDIPEGYSVSREKKERFSLILESASTNQTSMYLCASLLGDRDDQPQHFGDGTRLSIL.

This clone has just one count. V is TRBV12-5 and J is TRBJ2-6, with D possibly TRBD1 on 5 matching bases. Per germline, CDR1 LGHNT and CDR2 FRNRAP. V lost 3 bases to trimming and J lost 3 bases, with 12 bases between them. The CDR3 has 16 amino acids. CDR3: CASGFHSGYGANVLTF. CDR3 in DNA: TGTGCTAGTGGTTTCCACTCAGGGTATGGGGCCAACGTCCTGACTTTC. The full variable domain, rest sourced from reference TRBV12-5 and TRBJ2-6, is DARVTQTPRHKVTEMGQEVTMRCQPILGHNTVFWYRQTMMQGLELLAYFRNRAPLDDSGMPKDRFSAEMPDATLATLKIQPSEPRDSAVYFCASGFHSGYGANVLTFGAGSRLTVL.

The chain employs TRBV14 and TRBJ2-1, with TRBD2 matching over 8 bases. With V trimmed by 4 bases and J by 3 bases, 11 bases remained unmatched. The CDR3 spans 17 residues. Germline V gives CDR1 SGHDN, CDR2 FVKESK. CDR3 DNA sequence: TGTGCCAGCAGCCGGGTCTGGAATAGCGGGATCTACAATGAGCAGTTCTTC. Amino acid sequence: CASSRVWNSGIYNEQFF. Full variable domain (remainder filled in from reference TRBV14 and TRBJ2-1): EAGVTQFPSHSVIEKGQTVTLRCDPISGHDNLYWYRRVMGKEIKFLLHFVKESKQDESGMPNNRFLAERTGGTYSTLKVQPAELEDSGVYFCASSRVWNSGIYNEQFFGPGTRLTVL.

The chain combines TRBV29-1 with TRBJ1-1; D is unclear. V was trimmed by 5 bases and J by 5 bases, leaving 15 bases between them. CDR1 SQVTM and CDR2 ANQGSEA come from the germline V gene. The CDR3 sequence is 13 residues long. For the CDR3, the DNA is TGCAGCGTTTCCTCGAGGGAGAGGACTGAAGCTTTCTTT. As protein: CSVSSRERTEAFF. The complete variable domain, with remaining parts taken from reference TRBV29-1 and TRBJ1-1, reads SAVISQKPSRDICQRGTSLTIQCQVDSQVTMMFWYRQQPGQSLTLIATANQGSEATYESGFVIDKFPISRPNLTFSTLTVSNMSPEDSSIYLCSVSSRERTEAFFGQGTRLTVV.

This chain uses TRBV29-1 with TRBJ1-2; unclear D gene. Germline V CDR1 and CDR2: SQVTM, ANQGSEA. The CDR3 covers 8 residues. V lost 4 bases and J lost 8, with 2 bases in between. The DNA of the CDR3 is TGCAGCGTTGCGGGCTACACCTTC. It specifies CSVAGYTF.

The V gene is TRBV28, the J gene TRBJ1-3, with D possibly being TRBD1 (6 bases). The CDR3 is 12 amino acids. The germline V gene encodes CDR1 MDHEN and CDR2 SYDVKM. V dropped 4 bases and J dropped 7 bases, with 8 bases sitting between them. The CDR3 is CASSWDINTIYF. The CDR3 DNA is TGTGCCAGCAGTTGGGACATCAACACCATATATTTT. Looking up the rest from reference TRBV28 and TRBJ1-3 gives the full variable domain: DVKVTQSSRYLVKRTGEKVFLECVQDMDHENMFWYRQDPGLGLRLIYFSYDVKMKEKGDIPEGYSVSREKKERFSLILESASTNQTSMYLCASSWDINTIYFGEGSWLTVV.

V usage is TRBV28 and J usage is TRBJ1-1; the match to TRBD1 covers 7 bases. The CDR3 consists of 16 residues. V shed 5 bases and J 4 bases; nucleotides not matched to a gene: 13. Germline CDR1 is MDHEN and CDR2 is SYDVKM. The CDR3: CASSPLGGGGGTEAFF. In DNA form, the CDR3 reads TGTGCCAGCAGTCCCCTGGGTGGAGGGGGCGGCACTGAAGCTTTCTTT.

Only a few counts were recorded for this clone. The V gene is TRBV27, the J gene TRBJ2-2; possible D gene TRBD1, 6 bases. The V gene lost 5 bases and the J gene lost 13 bases, with 20 bases spanning the gap. CDR3 length equals 14 residues. CDR1 and CDR2 from the germline V gene are MNHEY and SMNVEV (reference sequence). The CDR3: CASSITTGTRRLFF. The CDR3 DNA reads TGTGCCAGCAGTATAACAACCGGGACACGTAGGCTGTTTTTT.

The chain combines TRBV11-3 with TRBJ2-7, with 7 bases identical to TRBD2. Trimming at V came to 3 bases and at J to 3 bases, leaving 11 bases not matched to a gene. The V gene's germline CDR1 is SGHNT and CDR2 YENEEA. This CDR3 comprises 16 residues. CDR3 region: CASSLGGGTGYYEQYF. The CDR3 DNA is TGTGCCAGCAGCTTGGGGGGGGGAACAGGCTACTACGAGCAGTACTTC.

V gene TRBV19 combines with J gene TRBJ2-3; D perhaps matches TRBD1 (6 bases). Trimming took 7 bases from V and 4 from J, leaving 21 bases between them. CDR1 is LNHDA, CDR2 SQIVND, per germline (reference sequence). This CDR3 has 16 residues. The CDR3 protein is CASKPPGTRLPDTQYF. CDR3 DNA: TGTGCCAGTAAGCCCCCCGGGACACGGCTGCCAGATACGCAGTATTTT.

The chain combines TRBV28 with TRBJ1-1, with D possibly matching TRBD1 (6 bases). The CDR3 is 14 amino acids. Trimming took off 4 bases at V and 10 bases at J, with 19 bases between the two ends. Germline assignment: CDR1 MDHEN and CDR2 SYDVKM. The CDR3: CASSSPIGGPAAFF. For the CDR3, the DNA is TGTGCCAGCAGTTCCCCCATTGGGGGCCCGGCAGCTTTCTTT.

The genes are TRBV9 and TRBJ1-2, with 7 bases fitting TRBD1. V trimming: 3 bases; J trimming: 4 bases; junction bases outside the gene matches: 6. Germline CDR1 reads SGDLS; CDR2 reads YYNGEE. The CDR3 has 14 residues. CDR3 bases: TGTGCCAGCAGCGCCCGGACAGGAAGCTATGGCTACACCTTC. Protein sequence: CASSARTGSYGYTF.

V and J are TRBV7-9 and TRBJ1-3, with a possible D match to TRBD1 (6 bases). V was pared by 5 bases and J by 0 bases, with 14 bases between. The CDR3 consists of 16 residues. Germline V lookup: CDR1 SEHNR, CDR2 FQNEAQ (reference sequence). The CDR3 bases are TGTGCCAGCAGCCCCCTACAGGGCCCCTCTGGAAACACCATATATTTT. Amino acid sequence: CASSPLQGPSGNTIYF.

The chain carries TRBV15 and TRBJ2-7, with D hard to call. The V end was cut by 0 bases, the J end by 3 bases, with 9 bases between. There are 14 residues in the CDR3. Germline lookup yields CDR1 LNHNV and CDR2 YYDKDF (reference sequence). Here the CDR3 reads CATSRDPGFYEQYF. The CDR3 DNA sequence: TGTGCCACCAGCAGAGATCCCGGGTTCTACGAGCAGTACTTC.

This chain uses TRBV28 with TRBJ2-7; TRBD2 matches 9 bases. Germline V gene sequence: CDR1 MDHEN, CDR2 SYDVKM. This CDR3 has 13 residues. The V and J ends lost 5 bases and 2 bases, in that order; junction bases with no gene match: 1. The CDR3 sequence: CASSLAGPYEQYF. In DNA, the CDR3 is TGTGCCAGCAGTCTAGCGGGGCCCTACGAGCAGTACTTC.

The chain uses TRBV21-1 and TRBJ1-5; whether TRBD1, the table's D call, matches the DNA was not checked. TRBV21-1 is listed as a pseudogene. The CDR3 is made up of 16 amino acids. The CDR3 is CASSKAVQPVNQPQHF. The DNA of the CDR3 is TGTGCCAGCAGCAAAGCTGTACAGCCAGTCAATCAGCCCCAGCATTTT.

This clone is a singleton in its sample. This rearrangement joins TRBV18 to TRBJ1-5; 9 bases fit TRBD1. This CDR3 spans 14 amino acids. With V trimmed by 1 base and J by 5 bases, 0 bases remained unmatched. The germline CDR1 and CDR2 sequences are KGHSH and LQKENI. CDR3 nucleotides: TGTGCCAGCTCACCACGACAGGGGGATCAGCCCCAGCATTTT. As protein: CASSPRQGDQPQHF.

V gene TRBV30 combines with J gene TRBJ2-7, with 11 bases matching TRBD2. Germline lookup yields CDR1 GTSNPN and CDR2 SVGIG (reference sequence). J gave up 7 bases and V 0 bases, and 11 bases lay outside the gene matches. This CDR3 contains 16 residues. The CDR3 DNA follows: TGTGCCTGGAGTGTACCGACTAGCGGGATTTTGCGGGAGCAGTACTTC. Translated: CAWSVPTSGILREQYF.

This chain connects TRBV2 to TRBJ2-7, with TRBD2 matching 8 bases. The J segment lost 4 bases and the V segment lost 6 bases, leaving 8 bases of the junction unmatched. The V gene's germline CDR1 is SNHLY and CDR2 FYNNEI. The CDR3 runs to 14 residues. As DNA, the CDR3 is TGTGCCAGCAGGGAGAGCGGGGGACCTTACGAGCAGTACTTC. Amino acids: CASRESGGPYEQYF.

The rearrangement joins TRBV25-1 to TRBJ2-1; D not certain. Per the germline V gene, CDR1 is MGHDK and CDR2 is SYGVNS. Trimming removed 7 bases at V and 4 bases at J, with 14 bases between. CDR3 size: 14 residues. Here the CDR3 DNA reads TGTGCCAGCAATACCCCCGGCGGATACAATGAGCAGTTCTTC. This translates into CASNTPGGYNEQFF.

CDR3 protein: CASSPDRGTSNQPQHF. The CDR3 DNA reads as TGTGCCAGCAGCCCGGACAGGGGGACTAGCAATCAGCCCCAGCATTTT. The chain is built from TRBV7-9 and TRBJ1-5, with 10 bases identical to TRBD1. The V gene end was trimmed by 5 bases and the J gene end by 0 bases; junction bases not matched to a gene: 4. This CDR3 has 16 amino acids. Germline V gene sequence: CDR1 SEHNR, CDR2 FQNEAQ (reference sequence).

The chain employs TRBV6-1 and TRBJ2-5; possible D gene TRBD1, 6 bases. Germline V gives CDR1 MNHNS, CDR2 SASEGT. V gave up 8 bases and J gave up 1 base, with 14 bases separating them. This CDR3 comprises 14 residues. The DNA of the CDR3 is TGTGCCAGCTCTGACCCAGGGGTCCAAGAGACCCAGTACTTC. It specifies CASSDPGVQETQYF.

The chain recombines TRBV18 with TRBJ1-2; D remains unclear. Trimming left V 3 bases short and J 5 bases short, with 25 bases between. This CDR3 has 18 amino acids. Germline lookup yields CDR1 KGHSH and CDR2 LQKENI. As DNA, the CDR3 is TGTGCCAGCTCACCGACACCAAGGCCCTCCGTGGGCAATTATGGCTACACCTTC. It codes for CASSPTPRPSVGNYGYTF. The entire variable domain, with the rest obtained from reference TRBV18 and TRBJ1-2, is as follows: NAGVMQNPRHLVRRRGQEARLRCSPMKGHSHVYWYRQLPEEGLKFMVYLQKENIIDESGMPKERFSAEFPKEGPSILRIQQVVRGDSAAYFCASSPTPRPSVGNYGYTFGSGTRLTVV.

The chain has TRBV4-3 and TRBJ1-2; 10 bases fit TRBD1. V was clipped by 0 bases and J by 4 bases; unmatched bases: 17. This CDR3 comprises 20 residues. The V gene's germline CDR1 is LGHNA and CDR2 YSLEER. The CDR3 protein is CASSQEWTGGGIAHIYGYTF. DNA of the CDR3: TGCGCCAGCAGCCAAGAATGGACAGGGGGTGGTATAGCCCACATCTATGGCTACACCTTC.

The chain joins TRBV5-8 to TRBJ2-5; TRBD1 matches 10 bases. The tail of the sequence fits TRBJ2-7 better, so the J call may be wrong. This CDR3 contains 15 residues. The germline gives CDR1 SGHTS, CDR2 YDEGEE. Here the CDR3 reads CASSGWDRGDYEQYF. CDR3 DNA: TGTGCCAGCAGCGGGTGGGACAGGGGAGACTACGAGCAGTACTTC.

The chain employs TRBV30 and TRBJ2-5, with D perhaps matching TRBD2 (6 bases). Germline assignment: CDR1 GTSNPN and CDR2 SVGIG (reference sequence). The germline V and J ends were trimmed by 0 bases and 2 bases, with 13 bases remaining between them. The CDR3 runs to 15 residues. The CDR3 sequence: CAWSVPAGIQETQYF. As DNA, the CDR3 is TGTGCCTGGAGTGTACCCGCGGGGATTCAAGAGACCCAGTACTTC. Full variable domain (rest looked up from reference TRBV30 and TRBJ2-5): SQTIHQWPATLVQPVGSPLSLECTVEGTSNPNLYWYRQAAGRGLQLLFYSVGIGQISSEVPQNLSASRPQDRQFILSSKKLLLSDSGFYLCAWSVPAGIQETQYFGPGTRLLVL.